This T cell receptor (beta chain) was sequenced in a study of cytomegalovirus exposure and HLA in healthy donors. Study at large: Tens of millions of unique TCRs, all from HLA-typed donors, were included in an early release of the data.

For this clone: The antigen remains undetermined. One end of the junction varies from germline; a read error may be responsible.

Study outcomes and limitations: A later analysis reportedly found that, within productive TCRs, an Asian-associated ancestry cluster had fewer N-insertions than the mean observed across the roughly 730 donors. There were several of the most significant clusters that appeared linked to common viral pathogens in a later analysis. The study labeled 164 TCR beta chains cytomegalovirus-associated.

Germline V gene sequence: CDR1 SQVTM, CDR2 ANQGSEA. The CDR3 loop spans 15 amino acids. PCR involved 60 Vbeta and 13 Jbeta primers. The protocol was immunoSEQ multiplex PCR, while the TCRdb copy is restricted to in-frame clones and leaves out a portion. The repertoire has 100,000 to 150,000 clones, 80% to 85% of them found once; the top ten carry 1% to 1.5%. This sequence joins TRBV29-1 and TRBJ1-2; D remains unclear. Sequenced sample: PBMCs. This receptor was obtained from a boy younger than 18 in good health and CMV-seronegative. The CDR3 spells CSVEDRGFPTYGSTF. The CDR3 coding sequence is TGCAGCGTTGAAGATCGGGGATTTCCCACTTATGGCTCCACCTTC. Supplemented by reference TRBV29-1 and TRBJ1-2, the full variable domain reads SAVISQKPSRDICQRGTSLTIQCQVDSQVTMMFWYRQQPGQSLTLIATANQGSEATYESGFVIDKFPISRPNLTFSTLTVSNMSPEDSSIYLCSVEDRGFPTYGSTFGSGTRLTVV.